This T cell receptor beta chain was captured in a study of beta chain features in type 1 diabetes (dated by TCRdb to the late 2010s). Turning to the overall study: No differences in mean age, gender distribution, total cell number or subset yield were found between patients and healthy donors. Across all samples, roughly 110,000,000 sorted cells were examined, and cell number per subset correlated strongly with RNA yield. The study compared the TCRB repertoires of sorted circulating CD4+ T cell subsets in recently diagnosed type 1 diabetes patients with those in matched healthy donors. Regulatory and stem cell-like memory subsets were isolated from only 8 patients and 8 healthy donors, whereas naive and central memory subsets came from all 30 or so donors.

From the cysteine up to the phenylalanine, the CDR3 has a length of 13 residues. Left in the record is the CDR3 DNA by itself, 39 bases read in frame from the first base. Via the germline V gene, CDR1 is SGHAT and CDR2 FQNNGV. V was cut back by 3 bases and J by 2 bases, leaving a gap of 7 bases between them. The entire isolated RNA was reverse transcribed using the High Capacity cDNA Reverse Transcription Kit, and thus expressed TCRB transcripts were sequenced. Naive, central memory and regulatory T cell samples underwent deep immunoSEQ sequencing, averaging about 3.57 million total reads per sample. Sorted cells were lysed in RLT buffer and RNA was extracted with DNase-treated RNeasy Micro or Mini kits, depending on cell number. Each cell subset was processed separately to prevent cross-contamination, with patient and healthy donor samples processed together. The immunoSEQ multiplex PCR was used to amplify TCRB sequences from cDNA, yielding 87-bp fragments that span the CDR3 region. The amplicons were sequenced using the Illumina HiSeq platform. On the authors' methods: Synthetic template baselines were used to correct PCR bias computationally, reads within Hamming distance 2 were collapsed, and singletons that could not be merged were discarded. Reads were aligned to IMGT to assign V, D and J genes, CDR3 length, and insertions or deletions at six rearrangement sites. Within each subset, clonotype counts were normalized to the number of sorted cells before true diversity and Gini coefficients were calculated with the tcR R package. The overlap coefficient, calculated on TCRB nucleotide sequences, was used to quantify repertoire sharing. Sourced from immuneACCESS, this table was stored by TCRdb with only in-frame sequences that have V and J called. A share of the clones is absent; for the studies checked, an unresolved V gene accounts for under half, and the remainder has no known explanation. From that table come the V and J calls and clone size; the DNA was used to work out D and trimming. This sample holds approximately 150,000 clones; around 10% were observed only once. Around 0.75% of the sample goes to the ten largest clones.

Only a few counts were recorded for this clone. The target of this receptor is not known. A read error may explain this, as a much larger clone is one base away. General findings and caveats noted by the study authors: The naive, central memory and regulatory TCRB repertoires appeared to resemble one another more closely among patients than among healthy donors. Type 1 diabetes patients showed a moderate but significant shortening of TCRB CDR3 length in all four CD4+ subsets. At VDJ recombination sites, type 1 diabetes patients had fewer insertions and more deleted nucleotides, which implies abnormalities in thymic rearrangement. Because cDNA rather than genomic DNA was sequenced, highly expressing activated cells could have been over-represented, although no difference in activation and CD3 levels was found between groups. Shorter templates might be favored by PCR, yet because patient and control samples were amplified and corrected together, any such skew would affect both groups equally. Only small numbers of individuals were included in the HLA sub-analyses, which left unresolved whether HLA type had any influence on TCRB rearrangement.

A single peripheral blood draw of around 0.11 L on average was collected from each donor into heparinised tubes. Naive, central memory, regulatory and stem cell-like memory CD4+ T cells were sorted on a BD FACSAria II using a panel including CD45RO, CCR7, CD25, CD127, CD95 and CD27. Every sorted population had a purity above 95%. PBMCs were isolated immediately by Lymphoprep density gradient centrifugation and stained directly without culture. To minimize batch effects, samples were stained and sorted in pairs, one healthy donor with one patient per experiment. The source is a young man with type 1 diabetes. This sequence uses TRBV11-2 and TRBJ2-5, with no confident D gene call. The source material was central memory CD4+ T cells from blood. The bases are TGTGCCAGCAGCTTTGGCAGACAAGAGACCCAGTACTTC. Its protein product is CASSFGRQETQYF. Supplemented by the reference TRBV11-2 and TRBJ2-5 proteins around the CDR3, the complete variable domain is EAGVAQSPRYKIIEKRQSVAFWCNPISGHATLYWYQQILGQGPKLLIQFQNNGVVDDSQLPKDRFSAERLKGVDSTLKIQPAKLEDSAVYLCASSFGRQETQYFGPGTRLLVL.